Described below is a single T cell receptor (beta chain) sequence and its context. Its antigen is still unknown. The input lacks base qualities; no much larger clone sits a single base away. Looking up the germline V gene yields CDR1 MNHEY and CDR2 SVGEGT. The CDR3 covers 14 residues, taking in both the cysteine and the phenylalanine. The only DNA kept is the CDR3, 42 bases in frame from the first base. Trimming removed 2 bases from V and 3 bases from J, leaving 8 bases between the germline ends. Collaborating institutions collected whole blood in K2EDTA tubes following their own protocols. For TCRbeta analysis, collaborators shipped samples as frozen whole blood, isolated PBMCs, or DNA extracted from either of those sample types. The sample comes from a study of blood T cell repertoires in COVID-19 (dated by TCRdb to 2018 to 2021). With regard to the full study: Samples covering the acute and convalescent phases of COVID-19 were provided by collaborators in the United States, Italy and Spain. The sample metadata nearly always contained a de-identified subject ID, COVID-19 status, age in years and sex. Deeply sampled blood TCRbeta repertoires from subjects exposed to, actively infected with, or recovered from COVID-19 were included in the dataset. A freely available public database, intended as a resource for researchers studying the immune response to SARS-CoV-2, is where the repertoires were released. The prospective study material was composed of cDNA or gDNA derived from T cells, B-cell-depleted T cells, or PBMCs. Where HLA class I and class II types were available, the types were taken from metadata supplied by the sample provider, not from assay-based typing. Samples were obtained from the ongoing ImmuneRACE study (first 160 participants) and from approximately 1,200 subjects provided by 6 global collaborators.

Results and caveats for the whole study, not just this receptor: Clinical and demographic metadata were provided uncurated, with the amount varying by source and participant.

TCRbeta CDR3 regions were amplified from genomic DNA by means of the immunoSEQ Assay, a bias-controlled multiplex PCR. The authors' pipeline ran thus. The number of nucleated cells in each sample was estimated by amplification of reference gene primers within the assay. To quantify the absolute abundance of each unique TCRbeta CDR3 rearrangement, sequence reads were collapsed and filtered. For each sample, productive Simpson clonality was calculated as the square root of Simpson's diversity index over productive rearrangements. Entries here come from immuneACCESS through TCRdb and include only in-frame sequences with V and J called. Some clones fail to appear in such tables; in the studies checked, an unresolved V gene covers under half of the shortfall, and the cause of the remainder is unknown. The D gene and trimming were derived from the DNA, and the V and J assignments and clone size from that table. Here the sample has 95,000 to 150,000 clones; roughly 80% occur a single time. In total, the top ten clones hold approximately 5.7% of the sample.

This receptor chain uses TRBV6-2 or TRBV6-3 and TRBJ2-1; the D gene assignment is ambiguous. The sequence was obtained from a man in his 60s with acute or convalescent COVID-19. The sample was peripheral blood. The CDR3 corresponds to CASSYGGYYNEQFF. The DNA reads as follows: TGTGCCAGCAGTTACGGCGGTTACTACAATGAGCAGTTCTTC.